This T cell receptor (beta chain) stems from a study of cytomegalovirus exposure and HLA in healthy donors. As concerns this clone: Its antigen is as yet unknown.

TCRdb's copy holds only in-frame clones and misses some; the assay was immunoSEQ multiplex PCR. The table records about 110,000 clones, 88% of them present only once. Study outcomes and limitations: Cytomegalovirus status, reportedly, was diagnosed with high specificity and sensitivity by the classifier. Confirmation was obtained in vitro that a few CMV-associated chains are specific for CMV antigens. Rarity held for most TCR sequences, but there were some public TCRs that occurred in many donors.

V lost 3 bases to trimming and J lost 7 bases, with 9 bases between them. Germline lookup yields CDR1 GTSNPN and CDR2 SVGIG (reference sequence). This CDR3 is 12 amino acids long. Sequencing was performed on PBMCs. The sequence was obtained from a woman aged 18-29 years in good health and CMV-seronegative. The chain joins TRBV30 to TRBJ2-2; D is perhaps TRBD2 (5 bases). CDR3 sequence (DNA): TGTGCCTGGAGCCGAGGGAGCGGGGAGCTGTTTTTT. It specifies CAWSRGSGELFF.